These 30 T cell receptor beta chains came from one sample sequenced in a study of STAT5B mutations in CD4+ large granular lymphocyte leukemia. The protocol was immunoSEQ multiplex PCR, while the TCRdb copy is restricted to in-frame clones and leaves out a portion. The sample consists of approximately 33,000 clones, 65% to 70% of them appearing once. Sequencing was performed on CD4+ T cells from blood buffy coats. These receptors were obtained from a human donor in good health.

The chain recombines TRBV5-1 with TRBJ2-3; 8 nucleotides line up with TRBD1. In germline, CDR1 is SGHRS, CDR2 YFSETQ. The CDR3 is 16 residues long. After removal of 1 base from V and 5 bases from J, the junction contained 9 bases not matched to a gene. The CDR3 sequence is CASSLSAGGSLDTQYF. Written as DNA, the CDR3 is TGCGCCAGCAGCTTGTCCGCAGGGGGCTCGTTAGATACGCAGTATTTT.

This clone was recorded once. This chain uses TRBV7-9 with TRBJ2-7, with TRBD2 matching 8 bases. The CDR3 is made up of 19 amino acids. CDR1 is SEHNR and CDR2 is FQNEAQ in the germline V gene (reference sequence). V dropped 8 bases and J dropped 2; count of bases not matched to a gene: 23. CDR3 region: CASVSSYSWIRGGTYEQYF. DNA of the CDR3: TGTGCCAGCGTCTCCTCGTACTCTTGGATCCGGGGGGGAACCTACGAGCAGTACTTC.

This chain connects TRBV7-2 to TRBJ2-5; 7 bases fit TRBD2. The CDR3 extends over 17 amino acids. In germline, CDR1 is SGHTA, CDR2 FQGNSA. V dropped 5 bases and J dropped 6; count of bases not matched to a gene: 18. The CDR3 region has the DNA TGTGCCAGCAGCCCGCTTTACTCCGCCAGCGGGGATCAGACCCAGTACTTC. Translating it yields CASSPLYSASGDQTQYF.

This clone was counted a single time. V gene TRBV11-2 combines with J gene TRBJ2-5; the D is unclear. Germline V gene lookup returns CDR1 SGHAT and CDR2 FQNNGV. This CDR3 has 15 amino acids. V shed 0 bases and J shed 2 bases, with 10 bases lying between them. CDR3 in DNA: TGTGCCAGCAGCTTAGAGCGGAACCTTCAAGAGACCCAGTACTTC. Amino acid sequence: CASSLERNLQETQYF. Looking up the rest from reference TRBV11-2 and TRBJ2-5 gives the full variable domain: EAGVAQSPRYKIIEKRQSVAFWCNPISGHATLYWYQQILGQGPKLLIQFQNNGVVDDSQLPKDRFSAERLKGVDSTLKIQPAKLEDSAVYLCASSLERNLQETQYFGPGTRLLVL.

This chain uses TRBV7-8 with TRBJ2-5, with D possibly being TRBD1 or TRBD2 (5 bases each). V dropped 0 bases and J dropped 5 bases, with 10 bases sitting between them. The length of the CDR3 is 14 residues. Germline values: CDR1 SGHVS, CDR2 FQNEAQ. The CDR3 sequence: CASSLARWGETQYF. The CDR3, as DNA: TGTGCCAGCAGCTTAGCGCGGTGGGGGGAGACCCAGTACTTC.

The chain carries TRBV15 and TRBJ1-3; 7 bases are shared with TRBD1. The junction had 4 bases not matched to a gene; V was cut back by 5 bases and J by 3 bases. CDR3 length: 14 amino acids. Germline V gives CDR1 LNHNV, CDR2 YYDKDF (reference sequence). This CDR3 reads CATSPGQYGNTIYF. CDR3 nucleotide sequence: TGTGCCACCAGCCCGGGACAGTATGGAAACACCATATATTTT. The full variable domain, completed using reference TRBV15 and TRBJ1-3, is DAMVIQNPRYQVTQFGKPVTLSCSQTLNHNVMYWYQQKSSQAPKLLFHYYDKDFNNEADTPDNFQSRRPNTSFCFLDIRSPGLGDTAMYLCATSPGQYGNTIYFGEGSWLTVV.

This rearrangement joins TRBV5-1 to TRBJ2-3; D unclear. There are 15 residues in the CDR3. In germline, CDR1 is SGHRS, CDR2 YFSETQ. V was cut by 4 bases and J by 0 bases, with 12 bases left in between. The CDR3 protein is CASSTDPTSTDTQYF. The DNA of the CDR3 is TGCGCCAGCAGCACGGACCCCACTAGCACAGATACGCAGTATTTT.

This clone was detected only once. CDR3 sequence: CASSPPGSYEQYF. The CDR3 DNA is TGCGCCAGCAGCCCCCCAGGGTCCTACGAGCAGTACTTC. The gene calls are TRBV5-1 and TRBJ2-7; perhaps TRBD1 as D (5 bases). The V end was cut by 4 bases, the J end by 1 base, with 9 bases between. CDR3 length: 13 amino acids. From germline, CDR1 is SGHRS and CDR2 YFSETQ.

This clone was detected only a few times. The chain has TRBV5-1 and TRBJ2-7; the match to TRBD1 covers 8 bases. CDR3 size: 14 residues. V gave up 3 bases and J gave up 5 bases; unmatched junction bases: 7. Per germline, CDR1 SGHRS and CDR2 YFSETQ. For the CDR3, the DNA is TGCGCCAGCAGCTCCCGGACAGGGTCAGACGAGCAGTACTTC. Amino acid sequence: CASSSRTGSDEQYF.

This rearrangement joins TRBV11-2 to TRBJ2-7; D gene ambiguous. The germline V gene encodes CDR1 SGHAT and CDR2 FQNNGV. The V end was cut by 5 bases, the J end by 4 bases, with 12 bases between. This CDR3 region has 13 residues. The CDR3 is CASSTDERYEQYF. As DNA, the CDR3 is TGTGCCAGCAGCACCGACGAGAGATACGAGCAGTACTTC.

The chain recombines TRBV7-8 with TRBJ2-5, with a weak D call TRBD1 (6 bases). The V gene's germline CDR1 is SGHVS and CDR2 FQNEAQ. The V end lost 5 bases, the J end lost 5 bases, and 18 bases lay between the germline ends. The CDR3 is 15 amino acids. Here the CDR3 reads CASSLGPGASETQYF. DNA for the CDR3: TGTGCCAGCAGCCTAGGCCCAGGGGCGAGCGAGACCCAGTACTTC.

This clone was observed a handful of times. The J gene is TRBJ2-2, the V gene TRBV7-8; no clear D gene. Trimming removed 3 bases from V and 6 bases from J, with 8 bases in between. Germline V gives CDR1 SGHVS, CDR2 FQNEAQ. The CDR3 is 13 residues long. The CDR3 loop reads CASSLNAPGELFF. CDR3 sequence (DNA): TGTGCCAGCAGCTTGAACGCCCCCGGGGAGCTGTTTTTT. The whole variable domain, remainder taken from reference TRBV7-8 and TRBJ2-2, is GAGVSQSPRYKVAKRGQDVALRCDPISGHVSLFWYQQALGQGPEFLTYFQNEAQLDKSGLPSDRFFAERPEGSVSTLKIQRTQQEDSAVYLCASSLNAPGELFFGEGSRLTVL.

The V and J genes are TRBV4-2 and TRBJ2-3; unclear D gene. This CDR3 has 13 residues. V lost 0 bases, J lost 4 bases, and 5 bases lay in between. In germline, CDR1 is LGHNA, CDR2 YNFKEQ. In DNA, the CDR3 is TGTGCCAGCAGCCAAGATATGGCAGATACGCAGTATTTT. Its translation: CASSQDMADTQYF.

This clone was seen only a few times. The chain couples TRBV11-2 to TRBJ2-7; D is unresolved. CDR3 size: 15 residues. The V gene's germline CDR1 is SGHAT and CDR2 FQNNGV. V was pared by 2 bases and J by 7 bases, with 18 bases between. CDR3 in DNA: TGTGCCAGCAGCTTATACGGCCTGCTGGGGATGGAGCAGTACTTC. It encodes CASSLYGLLGMEQYF.

J is TRBJ2-5 and V is TRBV14; 9 bases map to TRBD1. J gave up 1 base and V 4 bases, and 1 base lay outside the gene matches. The CDR3 is 14 amino acids. Germline loops: CDR1 SGHDN, CDR2 FVKESK. CDR3 coding DNA: TGTGCCAGCAGCCGGGACAGGGTCCAAGAGACCCAGTACTTC. As protein: CASSRDRVQETQYF.

The chain couples TRBV4-3 to TRBJ1-4, with 8 bases lining up with TRBD1. CDR3 length: 18 amino acids. Germline assignment: CDR1 LGHNA and CDR2 YSLEER. Losses at the gene ends were 0 bases for V and 8 bases for J; bases not matched to a gene: 14. The CDR3 DNA reads as TGCGCCAGCAGCCAAGACCCGGGAACAGGGGGACGGTGGGAAAAACTGTTTTTT. Translating gives CASSQDPGTGGRWEKLFF.

The genes are TRBV7-2 and TRBJ2-1; 7 positions agree with TRBD2. CDR3 length: 14 amino acids. J was trimmed by 7 bases and V by 5 bases; bases with no gene match: 8. In germline, CDR1 is SGHTA, CDR2 FQGNSA. CDR3 sequence: CASSPWGEGNEQFF. CDR3 nucleotide sequence: TGTGCCAGCAGCCCTTGGGGGGAGGGTAATGAGCAGTTCTTC.

This rearrangement joins TRBV7-8 to TRBJ1-1, with 7 bases matching TRBD1. This CDR3 contains 16 residues. The germline CDR1 and CDR2 sequences are SGHVS and FQNEAQ. The ends lost 5 bases at V and 3 bases at J; junction bases unmatched: 12. In nucleotides, the CDR3 is TGTGCCAGCAGCCTAACCCTTCGACAGGGCTACACTGAAGCTTTCTTT. It specifies CASSLTLRQGYTEAFF.

V is TRBV10-3 and J is TRBJ2-5, with no clear D. The germline V and J ends were trimmed by 6 bases and 4 bases, with 9 bases remaining between them. Per the germline V gene, CDR1 is ENHRY and CDR2 is SYGVKD. This CDR3 spans 12 amino acids. The CDR3 reads CAISQEGETQYF. The CDR3, as DNA: TGTGCCATCAGCCAGGAAGGAGAGACCCAGTACTTC.

This chain uses TRBV20-1 with TRBJ1-1; possible D gene TRBD1, 6 bases. The CDR3 is 11 residues long. Germline-derived CDR1 and CDR2 are DFQATT and SNEGSKA (reference sequence). The V end was cut by 4 bases, the J end by 8 bases, with 11 bases between. The CDR3 sequence is CSATTGTEAFF. The DNA for the CDR3 is TGCAGTGCTACCACCGGGACAGAAGCTTTCTTT.

This chain uses TRBV4-1 with TRBJ2-7; 7 nucleotides align to TRBD1. The CDR3 extends over 14 amino acids. Germline V gene data show CDR1 as MGHRA and CDR2 as YSYEKL. V lost 4 bases, J lost 4 bases, and 7 bases stayed unmatched. The CDR3 DNA reads as TGCGCCAGCAGCCGCCAGGGGGACGGGTACGAGCAGTACTTC. It is translated as CASSRQGDGYEQYF.

This chain connects TRBV4-1 to TRBJ2-7, with D hard to call. V lost 0 bases, J lost 2 bases, and 11 bases lay in between. The CDR3 runs to 15 residues. The germline CDR1 and CDR2 sequences are MGHRA and YSYEKL. The CDR3 sequence: CASSQERPLAYEQYF. The CDR3 DNA sequence: TGCGCCAGCAGCCAAGAAAGGCCCTTAGCCTACGAGCAGTACTTC.

This chain links TRBV4-2 with TRBJ2-5; 14 bases fit TRBD2. Germline V gene sequence: CDR1 LGHNA, CDR2 YNFKEQ. The CDR3 covers 17 residues. With 6 bases clipped from V and 5 bases from J, the junction kept 11 bases outside the gene matches. The CDR3 DNA is TGTGCCAGCAGTTCCCTGACTAGCGGGGGGGCACGGGAGACCCAGTACTTC. Protein: CASSSLTSGGARETQYF.

This chain connects TRBV19 to TRBJ2-5; D is possibly TRBD1 (7 bases). The CDR3 has 15 amino acids. Trimming took off 3 bases at V and 3 bases at J, with 14 bases between the two ends. CDR1 is LNHDA and CDR2 is SQIVND in the germline V gene (reference sequence). In DNA form, the CDR3 reads TGTGCCAGTAGTATCGGGGGAACAGGGGAAGAGACCCAGTACTTC. Its protein is CASSIGGTGEETQYF.

J is TRBJ1-1 and V is TRBV7-2; D gene ambiguous. In germline, CDR1 is SGHTA, CDR2 FQGNSA. The CDR3 covers 13 residues. V lost 1 base, J lost 10 bases, and 13 bases lay in between. The chain's CDR3 is CASSLGGGVGAFF. The CDR3 DNA is TGTGCCAGCAGCTTAGGGGGTGGTGTCGGAGCTTTCTTT.

The chain has TRBV6-6 and TRBJ1-6, with 7 bases aligning to TRBD1. V shed 5 bases and J 7 bases; nucleotides not matched to a gene: 8. Germline V CDR1 and CDR2: MNHNY, SVGAGI (reference sequence). CDR3 length: 15 residues. The CDR3 DNA sequence: TGTGCCAGCAGTCCCCAGGGGGGAGGGAATTCACCCCTCCACTTT. It specifies CASSPQGGGNSPLHF.

This clone occurred once. This chain uses TRBV7-9 with TRBJ1-2; no clear D gene. The CDR3 is 14 amino acids. The germline V gene has CDR1 SEHNR and CDR2 FQNEAQ (reference sequence). V shed 4 bases and J shed 4 bases, with 13 bases lying between them. For the CDR3, the DNA is TGTGCCAGCAGCTACACGGGGAACGTCTATGGCTACACCTTC. This translates into CASSYTGNVYGYTF.

The chain links TRBV9 to TRBJ2-5; 9 bases line up with TRBD2. Trimming at V came to 4 bases and at J to 1 base, leaving 8 bases not matched to a gene. The germline V gene encodes CDR1 SGDLS and CDR2 YYNGEE. The CDR3 is 16 residues long. The CDR3 DNA reads TGTGCCAGCAGCACAGGCGGGCGGGGGGGCCAAGAGACCCAGTACTTC. Translating gives CASSTGGRGGQETQYF.

V gene TRBV5-1 combines with J gene TRBJ2-3; D may be TRBD1 or TRBD2 (5 bases each). Germline V gives CDR1 SGHRS, CDR2 YFSETQ. The CDR3 covers 13 residues. V dropped 2 bases and J dropped 6 bases, with 10 bases sitting between them. The CDR3 region has the DNA TGCGCCAGCAGCTTTAACGGGGACGATACGCAGTATTTT. Protein sequence: CASSFNGDDTQYF.

This clone has just a few counts. The J gene is TRBJ2-7, the V gene TRBV10-1; TRBD2 matches 7 bases. The V and J ends lost 3 bases and 2 bases, in that order; junction bases with no gene match: 4. CDR3 length: 14 amino acids. Per the germline V gene, CDR1 is WNHNN and CDR2 is SYGVQD (reference sequence). The CDR3 DNA is TGCGCCAGCAGTGACCCCGCGGGGGCCTACGAGCAGTACTTC. This encodes CASSDPAGAYEQYF.